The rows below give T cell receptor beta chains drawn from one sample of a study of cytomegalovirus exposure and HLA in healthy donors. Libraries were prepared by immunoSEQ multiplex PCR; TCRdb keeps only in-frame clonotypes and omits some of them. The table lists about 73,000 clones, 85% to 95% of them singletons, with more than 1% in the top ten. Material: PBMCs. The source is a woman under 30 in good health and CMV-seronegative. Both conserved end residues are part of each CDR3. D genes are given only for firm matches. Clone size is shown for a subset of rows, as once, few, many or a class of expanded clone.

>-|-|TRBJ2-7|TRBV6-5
TGTGCCAGCAGTTACGCGCAGGGTGGGTACGAGCAGTACTTC
CASSYAQGGYEQYF
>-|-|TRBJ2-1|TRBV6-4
TGTGCCAGCAGCCACGGGGTGGAGGGGGCCGGAGATGAGCAGTTCTTC
CASSHGVEGAGDEQFF
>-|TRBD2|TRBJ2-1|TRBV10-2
TGCGCCAGCAGCGATGGGACTAGCGGGGGCCATGAGCAGTTCTTC
CASSDGTSGGHEQFF
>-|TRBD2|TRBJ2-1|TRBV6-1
TGTGCCAGCAGTGAATGGGCTGGGGCCCCGGAGGAACTAGCGGGGAGCTCCTACAATGAGCAGTTCTTC
CASSEWAGAPEELAGSSYNEQFF
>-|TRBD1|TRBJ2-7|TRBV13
TGTGCCAGCAGTCAGGACAGGGGGCGGCGCGAGCAGTACTTC
CASSQDRGRREQYF
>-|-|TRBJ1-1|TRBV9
TGTGCCAGCAGCGTAGTAAGTCAAGCGACGGCTTTCTTT
CASSVVSQATAFF
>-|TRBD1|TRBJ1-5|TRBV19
TGTGCCAGTAGTATACCGACAGGGCACAATCAGCCCCAGCATTTT
CASSIPTGHNQPQHF
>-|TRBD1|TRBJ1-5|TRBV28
TGTGCCAGCAGTTTATGGGACAGGTTTTATAGCAATCAGCCCCAGCATTTT
CASSLWDRFYSNQPQHF
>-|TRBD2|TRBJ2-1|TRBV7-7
TGTGCTAGCAGCGCCGGGACTAGCGGGATATGGGAGCAGTTCTTC
CASSAGTSGIWEQFF
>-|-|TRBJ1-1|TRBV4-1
TGCGCCAGCAGCCCGCTCGCAGGGTCCTCGGGGGCTGAAGCTTTCTTT
CASSPLAGSSGAEAFF
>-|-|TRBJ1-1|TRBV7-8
TGTGCCAGCAGCCTCGTGGGGGGGCTGGAGACTGAAGCTTTCTTT
CASSLVGGLETEAFF
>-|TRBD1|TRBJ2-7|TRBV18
TGTGCCAGCTCACCGCCGGGACAGGGAGTTCCCTACGAGCAGTACTTC
CASSPPGQGVPYEQYF
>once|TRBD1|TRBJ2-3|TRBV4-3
TGCGCCAGCAGCCACCTTGGACCGGGACAGGGACCAGATACGCAGTATTTT
CASSHLGPGQGPDTQYF
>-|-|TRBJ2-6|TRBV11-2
TGTGCCAGCAGCCGTTTAGGAGTCTCTGGGGCCAACGTCCTGACTTTC
CASSRLGVSGANVLTF
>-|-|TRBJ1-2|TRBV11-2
TGTGCCAGCAGCTCGCCGCGGAGGGGCGCGGCTCGCTATGGCTACACCTTC
CASSSPRRGAARYGYTF
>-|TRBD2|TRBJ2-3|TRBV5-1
TGCGCCAGCAGCTTAGACGTGGGAGGGACAGATACGCAGTATTTT
CASSLDVGGTDTQYF
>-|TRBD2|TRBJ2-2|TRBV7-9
TGTGCCAGCAGCCCCGCGACTAGCCCCGGGGAGCTGTTTTTT
CASSPATSPGELFF
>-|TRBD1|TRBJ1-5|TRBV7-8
TGTGCCAGCAGCTTAGGGACAGGGGATCAGCCCCAGCATTTT
CASSLGTGDQPQHF
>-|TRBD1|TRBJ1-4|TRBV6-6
TGTGCCAGCACCTTACAGGGGATGGCAGAAAAACTGTTTTTT
CASTLQGMAEKLFF
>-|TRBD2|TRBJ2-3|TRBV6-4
TGTGCCAGCAGTGACTCGGGACTAGCGGGGGCAGATACGCAGTATTTT
CASSDSGLAGADTQYF
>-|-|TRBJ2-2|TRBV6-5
TGTGCCAGCCAACCCTTCGAGGGCACCGGGGAGCTGTTTTTT
CASQPFEGTGELFF
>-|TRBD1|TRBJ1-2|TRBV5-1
TGCGCCAGCAGCTTCGAAGGGACAGCCTATGGCTACACCTTC
CASSFEGTAYGYTF
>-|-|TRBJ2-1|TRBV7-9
TGTGCCAGCAGCTTAGCGCACCCACAGCCCTACAATGAGCAGTTCTTC
CASSLAHPQPYNEQFF
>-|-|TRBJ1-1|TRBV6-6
TGTGCCAGCAGTTACGGTCAGGAATTGAACACTGAAGCTTTCTTT
CASSYGQELNTEAFF
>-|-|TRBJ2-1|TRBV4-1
TGCGCCAGCAGCCAAGACCGGGGTTCGTATGAGCAGTTCTTC
CASSQDRGSYEQFF
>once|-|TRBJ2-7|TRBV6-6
TGTGCCAGCAGTTACTATGGGGGCAACGAGCAGTACTTC
CASSYYGGNEQYF
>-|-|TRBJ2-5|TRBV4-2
TGTGCCAGCAGCCAAGATAGCTTCCAAGAGACCCAGTACTTC
CASSQDSFQETQYF
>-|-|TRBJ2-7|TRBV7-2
TGTGCCAGCAGCTTAGCGCTAACTTGGCAGGGTGAAACCTACGAGCAGTACTTC
CASSLALTWQGETYEQYF
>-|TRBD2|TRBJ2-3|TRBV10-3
TGTGCCATCAGTACCACTAGCGCAAGCACAGATACGCAGTATTTT
CAISTTSASTDTQYF
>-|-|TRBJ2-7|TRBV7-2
TGTGCCAGCAGCACCTACTACGAGCAGTACTTC
CASSTYYEQYF
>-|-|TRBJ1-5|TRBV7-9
TGTGCCAGCAGTAAATCAGGGAATCAGCCCCAGCATTTT
CASSKSGNQPQHF
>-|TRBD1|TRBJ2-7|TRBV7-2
TGTGCCAGCAGCTCTCAAACAGGGGTCGAGCAGTACTTC
CASSSQTGVEQYF